A selection of T cell receptor beta chains follows, all from one sample in a study of T-cell memory formation after mild COVID-19. TCRdb re-derived calls from the 5' RACE reads in MiXCR, one entry per CDR3 protein. The sample lists 250,000 to 350,000 distinct CDR3 sequences; approximately 19% were seen once. Sequencing input: PBMCs or a T cell subset sorted from them (not recorded which). The receptors were gathered from a man younger than 30 who had mild COVID-19 (a few samples of this study predate the infection). Cell type and time point are not known. Each CDR3 is given with its conserved first and last residue. The D gene is left open where the match is weak. Some rows mark clone size as missing; the rest say once, few, many or name a class of expanded clone.

d_call cdr3_length j_call v_call clone_size cdr3_aa cdr3_nt
NA 15 TRBJ2-1 TRBV9 few CASSVIGRGDNEQFF TGTGCCAGCAGCGTAATTGGTCGCGGGGATAATGAGCAGTTCTTC
NA 14 TRBJ1-4 TRBV4-3 NA CASSPRTAMRELFF TGCGCCAGCAGCCCCCGGACAGCTATGAGGGAACTGTTTTTT
NA 16 TRBJ1-5 TRBV7-2 few CASSLAGSYSNQPQHF TGTGCCAGCAGCTTAGCGGGGTCCTATAGCAATCAGCCCCAGCATTTT
NA 16 TRBJ1-6 TRBV4-1 NA CASSQEGIQGNSPLHF TGCGCCAGCAGCCAAGAGGGCATACAGGGTAATTCACCCCTCCACTTT
TRBD1 18 TRBJ2-5 TRBV4-3 few CASSQGSSLRDREETQYF TGCGCCAGCAGCCAAGGTTCCTCCCTCCGGGACAGGGAAGAGACCCAGTACTTC
NA 14 TRBJ1-1 TRBV7-9 NA CASSLSPTETEAFF TGTGCCAGCAGCTTAAGTCCGACAGAGACTGAAGCTTTCTTT
NA 14 TRBJ1-2 TRBV9 NA CASSVGGSNYGYTF TGTGCCAGCAGCGTAGGCGGCAGTAACTATGGCTACACCTTC
NA 13 TRBJ2-7 TRBV6-2/TRBV6-3 NA CASNTNTGYEQYF TGTGCCAGCAACACCAATACAGGCTACGAGCAGTACTTC
TRBD1 14 TRBJ2-7 TRBV9 few CASSVEGTVGEQYF TGTGCCAGCAGCGTAGAGGGGACAGTGGGCGAGCAGTACTTC
TRBD1 15 TRBJ1-6 TRBV7-9 few CASSFTGVGDSPLHF TGTGCCAGCAGCTTTACAGGGGTAGGGGATTCACCCCTCCACTTT
NA 15 TRBJ2-2 TRBV6-2/TRBV6-3 NA CASSYPFKRAGELFF TGTGCCAGCAGTTACCCCTTTAAACGCGCCGGGGAGCTGTTTTTT
TRBD1 15 TRBJ1-5 TRBV24-1 NA CATSDAGGGNQPQHF TGTGCCACCAGTGATGCAGGGGGCGGCAATCAGCCCCAGCATTTT
NA 15 TRBJ1-6 TRBV6-1 NA CASSVDSRGNSPLHF TGTGCCAGCAGTGTGGACAGTAGGGGGAATTCACCCCTCCACTTT
NA 15 TRBJ1-6 TRBV11-1 few CASSRPGHDNSPLHF TGTGCCAGCAGCCGCCCCGGACACGACAATTCACCCCTCCACTTT
NA 14 TRBJ1-4 TRBV6-5 few CASTNAGAHEKLFF TGTGCCAGCACCAACGCAGGGGCCCATGAAAAACTGTTTTTT
NA 15 TRBJ2-3 TRBV5-1 NA CASSLLVLGTDTQYF TGCGCCAGCAGTCTGCTAGTATTAGGCACAGATACGCAGTATTTT
NA 14 TRBJ2-2 TRBV18 few CASSLTANTGELFF TGTGCCAGCTCACTGACAGCGAACACCGGGGAGCTGTTTTTT
NA 13 TRBJ1-2 TRBV20-1 NA CSARDGGVPGYTF TGCAGTGCTAGAGATGGGGGCGTTCCAGGCTACACCTTC
NA 13 TRBJ2-7 TRBV20-1 few CSASAGGDHEQYF TGCAGTGCTAGTGCAGGGGGGGACCACGAGCAGTACTTC
TRBD1 14 TRBJ1-2 TRBV7-2 few CASSPDRRSGGYTF TGTGCCAGCAGTCCGGACAGGAGAAGTGGTGGCTACACCTTC
TRBD1 14 TRBJ1-6 TRBV7-2 NA CASSSRQGLTPLHF TGTGCCAGCAGCTCCCGACAGGGCCTCACACCCCTCCACTTT
NA 16 TRBJ2-3 TRBV7-3 few CASSSPLSGASDTQYF TGTGCCAGCAGCTCTCCACTCTCCGGAGCTTCAGATACGCAGTATTTT
NA 16 TRBJ2-3 TRBV7-8 NA CASSPWVVSSTDTQYF TGTGCCAGCAGCCCCTGGGTAGTGTCTAGCACAGATACGCAGTATTTT
NA 12 TRBJ1-1 TRBV7-9 NA CASSFRYRAAFF TGTGCCAGCAGCTTTCGATATCGTGCAGCTTTCTTT
TRBD2 14 TRBJ2-5 TRBV19 once CASSSRGGPETQYF TGTGCCAGTAGTTCCCGGGGGGGGCCGGAGACCCAGTACTTC
NA 13 TRBJ1-4 TRBV18 NA CASKTSTNEKLFF TGTGCCAGCAAAACCTCAACTAATGAAAAACTGTTTTTT
NA 17 TRBJ2-6 TRBV30 many CAWSESLITSGANVLTF TGTGCCTGGAGTGAGTCCTTAATTACCTCTGGGGCCAACGTCCTGACTTTC
TRBD1 19 TRBJ2-2 TRBV23-1 NA CASSQTPSRDRGNTGELFF TGCGCCAGCAGTCAAACCCCCTCCCGGGACAGGGGGAACACCGGGGAGCTGTTTTTT
TRBD2 14 TRBJ2-4 TRBV10-2 NA CASSESGGGNIQYF TGCGCCAGCAGTGAGTCCGGGGGAGGGAACATTCAGTACTTC
NA 11 TRBJ1-2 TRBV7-2 NA CASGVLYGYTF TGTGCCAGTGGCGTCCTATATGGCTACACCTTC
NA 14 TRBJ2-2 TRBV3-1 few CASRETGITGELFF TGTGCCAGCAGGGAAACAGGGATCACCGGGGAGCTGTTTTTT
NA 17 TRBJ2-5 TRBV5-1 few CASSLALSSGTQETQYF TGCGCCAGCAGCTTGGCCTTGTCGTCGGGGACCCAAGAGACCCAGTACTTC
NA 16 TRBJ2-1 TRBV4-2 NA CASSQGAANSYNEQFF TGTGCCAGCAGCCAAGGGGCGGCAAACTCCTACAATGAGCAGTTCTTC